This entry features one T cell receptor (beta chain) sequence. Its antigen remains unidentified. V shed 2 bases and J shed 9 bases, with 5 bases lying between them. Germline values: CDR1 MNHEY, CDR2 SMNVEV (reference sequence). The CDR3 has 11 residues. This sample was included in a study of cytomegalovirus exposure and HLA in healthy donors. Notes on the study in general: Most TCR sequences showed up rarely, but some public TCRs showed up in many donors. The investigators catalogued 150 to 200 TCR beta chains as cytomegalovirus-associated. The classifier reportedly diagnosed cytomegalovirus status with high sensitivity and specificity.

Some clones are missing from TCRdb's copy, which holds only in-frame ones; the method was immunoSEQ multiplex PCR. The sample has 200,000 to 300,000 clones; about 86% are singletons. The sample consisted of PBMCs. The chain combines TRBV27 with TRBJ2-4; D gene ambiguous. The receptor was derived from a man younger than 35 in good health and CMV-seronegative. DNA of the CDR3: TGTGCCAGCAGTTTAGGAGTCATTCAGTACTTC. Protein product: CASSLGVIQYF.